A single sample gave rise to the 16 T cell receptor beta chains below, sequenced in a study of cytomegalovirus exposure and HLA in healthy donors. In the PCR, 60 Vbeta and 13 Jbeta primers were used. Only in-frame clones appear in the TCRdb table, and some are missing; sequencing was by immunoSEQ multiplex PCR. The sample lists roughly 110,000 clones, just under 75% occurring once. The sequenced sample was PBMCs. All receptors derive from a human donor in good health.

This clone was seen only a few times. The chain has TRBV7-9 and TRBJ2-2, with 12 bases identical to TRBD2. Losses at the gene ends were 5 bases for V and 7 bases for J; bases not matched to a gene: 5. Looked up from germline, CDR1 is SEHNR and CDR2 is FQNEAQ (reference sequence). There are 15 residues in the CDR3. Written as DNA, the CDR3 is TGTGCCAGCAGCCGAAGACTAGCGGGAGACGGGGAGCTGTTTTTT. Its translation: CASSRRLAGDGELFF. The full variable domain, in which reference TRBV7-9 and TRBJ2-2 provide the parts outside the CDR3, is DTGVSQNPRHKITKRGQNVTFRCDPISEHNRLYWYRQTLGQGPEFLTYFQNEAQLEKSRLLSDRFSAERPKGSFSTLEIQRTEQGDSAMYLCASSRRLAGDGELFFGEGSRLTVL.

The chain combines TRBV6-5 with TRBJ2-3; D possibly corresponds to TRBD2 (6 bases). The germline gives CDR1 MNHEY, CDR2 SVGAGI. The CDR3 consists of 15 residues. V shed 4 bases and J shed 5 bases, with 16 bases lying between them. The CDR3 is CASSLGTAWVDTQYF. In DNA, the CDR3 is TGTGCCAGCAGTTTGGGGACTGCCTGGGTAGATACGCAGTATTTT.

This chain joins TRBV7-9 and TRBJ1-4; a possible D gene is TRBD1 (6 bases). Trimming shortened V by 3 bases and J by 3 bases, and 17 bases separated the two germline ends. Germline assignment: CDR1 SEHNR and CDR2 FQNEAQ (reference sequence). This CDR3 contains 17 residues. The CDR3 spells CASSLGIGGRANEKLFF. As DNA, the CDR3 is TGTGCCAGCAGCTTGGGTATTGGGGGCCGTGCTAATGAAAAACTGTTTTTT.

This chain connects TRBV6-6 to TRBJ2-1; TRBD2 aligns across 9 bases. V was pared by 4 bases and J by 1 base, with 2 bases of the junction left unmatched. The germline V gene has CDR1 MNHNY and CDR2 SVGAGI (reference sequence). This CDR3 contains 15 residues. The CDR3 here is CASSFLAGSYNEQFF. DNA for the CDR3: TGTGCCAGCAGTTTCCTAGCGGGGTCCTACAATGAGCAGTTCTTC.

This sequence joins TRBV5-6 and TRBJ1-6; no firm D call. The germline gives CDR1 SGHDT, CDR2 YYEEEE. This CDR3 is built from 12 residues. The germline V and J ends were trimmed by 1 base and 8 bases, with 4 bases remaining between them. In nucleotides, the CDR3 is TGTGCCAGCAGCTTGCGAGATTCACCCCTCCACTTT. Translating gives CASSLRDSPLHF.

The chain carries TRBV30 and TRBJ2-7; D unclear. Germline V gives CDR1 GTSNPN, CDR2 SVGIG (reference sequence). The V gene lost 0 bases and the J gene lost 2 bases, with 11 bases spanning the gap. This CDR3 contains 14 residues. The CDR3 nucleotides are TGTGCCTGGAGTGTACTGAGATATCCCTACGAGCAGTACTTC. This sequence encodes CAWSVLRYPYEQYF.

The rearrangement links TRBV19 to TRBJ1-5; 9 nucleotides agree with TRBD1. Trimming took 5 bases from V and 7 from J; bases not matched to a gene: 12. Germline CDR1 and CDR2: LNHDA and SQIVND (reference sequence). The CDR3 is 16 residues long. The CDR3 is CASSVPGTGRGQPQHF. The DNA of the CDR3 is TGTGCCAGTAGTGTGCCTGGGACAGGGCGTGGACAGCCCCAGCATTTT. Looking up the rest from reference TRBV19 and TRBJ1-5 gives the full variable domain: DGGITQSPKYLFRKEGQNVTLSCEQNLNHDAMYWYRQDPGQGLRLIYYSQIVNDFQKGDIAEGYSVSREKKESFPLTVTSAQKNPTAFYLCASSVPGTGRGQPQHFGDGTRLSIL.

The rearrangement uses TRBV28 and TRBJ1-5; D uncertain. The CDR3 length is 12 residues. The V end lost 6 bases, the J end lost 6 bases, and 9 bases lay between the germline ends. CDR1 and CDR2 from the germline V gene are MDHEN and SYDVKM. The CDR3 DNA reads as TGTGCCAGCAGAACGGGAAGTCAGCCCCAGCATTTT. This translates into CASRTGSQPQHF.

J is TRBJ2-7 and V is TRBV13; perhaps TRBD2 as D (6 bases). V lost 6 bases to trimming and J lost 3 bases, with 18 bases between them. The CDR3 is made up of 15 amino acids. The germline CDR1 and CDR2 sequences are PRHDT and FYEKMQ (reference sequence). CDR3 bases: TGTGCCAGCAGGTCGAGGGAGGCAGAGGACTACGAGCAGTACTTC. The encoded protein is CASRSREAEDYEQYF.

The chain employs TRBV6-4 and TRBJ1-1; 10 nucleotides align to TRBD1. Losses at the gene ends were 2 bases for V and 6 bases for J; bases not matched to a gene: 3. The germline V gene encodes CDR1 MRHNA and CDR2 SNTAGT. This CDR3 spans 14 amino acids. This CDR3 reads CASSDGQGDSEAFF. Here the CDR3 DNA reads TGTGCCAGCAGTGACGGACAGGGGGACTCTGAAGCTTTCTTT.

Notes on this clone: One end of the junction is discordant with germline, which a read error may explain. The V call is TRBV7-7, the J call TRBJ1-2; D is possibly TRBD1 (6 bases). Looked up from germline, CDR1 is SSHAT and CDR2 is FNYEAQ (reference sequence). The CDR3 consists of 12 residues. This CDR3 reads CASSPTGCGYTF. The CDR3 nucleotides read TGTGCTAGCAGTCCCACAGGGTGTGGCTACACCTTC. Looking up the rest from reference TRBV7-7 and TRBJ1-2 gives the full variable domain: GAGVSQSPRYKVTKRGQDVTLRCDPISSHATLYWYQQALGQGPEFLTYFNYEAQPDKSGLPSDRFSAERPEGSISTLTIQRTEQRDSAMYRCASSPTGCGYTFGSGTRLTVV.

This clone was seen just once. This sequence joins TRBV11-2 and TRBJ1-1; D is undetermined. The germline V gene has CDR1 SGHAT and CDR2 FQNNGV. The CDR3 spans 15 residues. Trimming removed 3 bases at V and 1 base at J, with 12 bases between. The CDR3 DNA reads TGTGCCAGCAGCTTTAGTCATGGGAGGAACACTGAAGCTTTCTTT. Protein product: CASSFSHGRNTEAFF.

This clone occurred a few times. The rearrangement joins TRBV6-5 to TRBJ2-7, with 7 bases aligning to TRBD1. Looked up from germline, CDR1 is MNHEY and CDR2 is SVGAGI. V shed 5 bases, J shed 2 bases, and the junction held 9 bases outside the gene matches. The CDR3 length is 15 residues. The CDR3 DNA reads TGTGCCAGCAGTCCCACTTCAGGGGGTCCCTACGAGCAGTACTTC. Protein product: CASSPTSGGPYEQYF.

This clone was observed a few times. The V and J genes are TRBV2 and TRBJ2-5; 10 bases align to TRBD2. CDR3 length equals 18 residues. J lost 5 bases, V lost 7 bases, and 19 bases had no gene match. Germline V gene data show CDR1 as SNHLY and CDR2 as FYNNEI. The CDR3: CASKVLETSGTMGETQYF. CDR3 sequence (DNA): TGTGCCAGCAAGGTTCTAGAAACTAGCGGGACCATGGGGGAGACCCAGTACTTC.

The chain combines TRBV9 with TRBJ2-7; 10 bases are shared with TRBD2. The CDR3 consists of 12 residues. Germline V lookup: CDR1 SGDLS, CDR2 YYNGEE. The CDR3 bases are TGTGCAAGCGGGGGGGCCCCCTACGAGCAGTACTTC. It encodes CASGGAPYEQYF.

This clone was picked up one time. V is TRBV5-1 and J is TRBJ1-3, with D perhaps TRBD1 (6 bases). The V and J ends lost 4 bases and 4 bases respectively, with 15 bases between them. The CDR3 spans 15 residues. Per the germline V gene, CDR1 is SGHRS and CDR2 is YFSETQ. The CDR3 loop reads CASSPLTGRGNTIYF. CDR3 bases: TGCGCCAGCAGCCCTTTGACAGGCCGGGGAAACACCATATATTTT. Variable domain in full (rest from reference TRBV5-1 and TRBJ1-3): KAGVTQTPRYLIKTRGQQVTLSCSPISGHRSVSWYQQTPGQGLQFLFEYFSETQRNKGNFPGRFSGRQFSNSRSEMNVSTLELGDSALYLCASSPLTGRGNTIYFGEGSWLTVV.